This T cell receptor beta chain originates from a study of T cell responses to AZD1222 COVID-19 vaccine. Study conclusions and caveats: The sample set comprised mostly white British donors with more females, and clonal diversity was possibly underestimated.

Comment on this clone: Its antigen remains unidentified.

Trimming left V 7 bases short and J 6 bases short, with 13 bases between. In germline, CDR1 is LNHDA, CDR2 SQIVND (reference sequence). The CDR3 is 13 amino acids. Data came from immunoSEQ multiplex PCR; TCRdb stores just in-frame clones and leaves some out. The sample shows around 130,000 clones, 75% to 90% of them seen only once. This specimen was peripheral blood, taken on day 0 of AZD1222 vaccination. The chain combines TRBV19 with TRBJ1-5; perhaps TRBD1 as D (5 bases). This TCR was sampled from an adult in good health. The CDR3 is CASTRDLGQPQHF. The CDR3 DNA follows: TGTGCCAGTACCCGGGACTTAGGTCAGCCCCAGCATTTT.